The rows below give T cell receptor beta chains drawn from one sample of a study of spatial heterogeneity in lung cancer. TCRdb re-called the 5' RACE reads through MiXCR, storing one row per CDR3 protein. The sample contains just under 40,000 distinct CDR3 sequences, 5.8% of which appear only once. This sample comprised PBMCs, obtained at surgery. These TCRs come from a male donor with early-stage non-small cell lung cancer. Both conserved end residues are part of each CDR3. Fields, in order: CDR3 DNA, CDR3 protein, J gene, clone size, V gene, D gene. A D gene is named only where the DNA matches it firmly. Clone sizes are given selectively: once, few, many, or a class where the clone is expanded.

cdr3_nt: TGTGCCAGCAGCTTAGAAGCCTATGGCTACACCTTC; cdr3_aa: CASSLEAYGYTF; j_call: TRBJ1-2; clone_size: many; v_call: TRBV7-2; d_call: -
cdr3_nt: TGTGCCAGTGGCATGACTAGCGGGGGAGGCACAGATACGCAGTATTTT; cdr3_aa: CASGMTSGGGTDTQYF; j_call: TRBJ2-3; clone_size: many; v_call: TRBV10-3; d_call: TRBD2
cdr3_nt: TGCGCCAGCAGCTTGGGGGACAGGGATCAGCCCCAGCATTTT; cdr3_aa: CASSLGDRDQPQHF; j_call: TRBJ1-5; clone_size: -; v_call: TRBV5-1; d_call: TRBD1
cdr3_nt: TGCAGCGTGATGGGACAGGCGATCCGAGAGCAGTACTTC; cdr3_aa: CSVMGQAIREQYF; j_call: TRBJ2-7; clone_size: many; v_call: TRBV29-1; d_call: TRBD1
cdr3_nt: TGTGCCAGCAGCCAGGGGCCTGGGCCTCAGGCGGGTGGCTACACCTTC; cdr3_aa: CASSQGPGPQAGGYTF; j_call: TRBJ1-2; clone_size: many; v_call: TRBV3-1; d_call: -
cdr3_nt: TGTGCCACCCTAGACTCGTCGCGTCAGGACTATGGCTACACCTTC; cdr3_aa: CATLDSSRQDYGYTF; j_call: TRBJ1-2; clone_size: few; v_call: TRBV10-3; d_call: -
cdr3_nt: TGTGCCAGCAGCTTACTCCAAAGTAGGACAGCAGGAGATACGCAGTATTTT; cdr3_aa: CASSLLQSRTAGDTQYF; j_call: TRBJ2-3; clone_size: many; v_call: TRBV7-2; d_call: -
cdr3_nt: TGCGCCAGCAGCTCACTAGCGGGGGGCCACAATGAGCAGTTCTTC; cdr3_aa: CASSSLAGGHNEQFF; j_call: TRBJ2-1; clone_size: many; v_call: TRBV5-1; d_call: TRBD2
cdr3_nt: TGTGCCAGTACAGGGATCTACGAGCAGTACTTC; cdr3_aa: CASTGIYEQYF; j_call: TRBJ2-7; clone_size: many; v_call: TRBV5-6; d_call: -
cdr3_nt: TGTGCCAGCAGCTTAAAAGGGGCGGGGGGGCTGAGCACAGATACGCAGTATTTT; cdr3_aa: CASSLKGAGGLSTDTQYF; j_call: TRBJ2-3; clone_size: few; v_call: TRBV7-2; d_call: TRBD2
cdr3_nt: TGTGCCAGCAGCTTGACAGGGATTAATTCACCCCTCCACTTT; cdr3_aa: CASSLTGINSPLHF; j_call: TRBJ1-6; clone_size: -; v_call: TRBV7-9; d_call: TRBD1
cdr3_nt: TGCGCCAGCAGCTTGGAGGTAGGGGGTTACGAGCAGTACTTC; cdr3_aa: CASSLEVGGYEQYF; j_call: TRBJ2-7; clone_size: few; v_call: TRBV5-1; d_call: -
cdr3_nt: TGTGCCAGCAGTCGTACAGGGCCAGATACGCAGTATTTT; cdr3_aa: CASSRTGPDTQYF; j_call: TRBJ2-3; clone_size: many; v_call: TRBV28; d_call: -
cdr3_nt: TGTGCCAGCAGCGCCCAGTACGAGCAGTACTTC; cdr3_aa: CASSAQYEQYF; j_call: TRBJ2-7; clone_size: few; v_call: TRBV7-9; d_call: -
cdr3_nt: TGTGCCAGCAGCCTACACTATAAGGGGAACACTGAAGCTTTCTTT; cdr3_aa: CASSLHYKGNTEAFF; j_call: TRBJ1-1; clone_size: -; v_call: TRBV3-1; d_call: -
cdr3_nt: TGTGCCAGCAGCGGAGGGATGAACACTGAAGCTTTCTTT; cdr3_aa: CASSGGMNTEAFF; j_call: TRBJ1-1; clone_size: many; v_call: TRBV7-9; d_call: -
cdr3_nt: TGCAGTGCTAGAGATATGACTAGCGTTGGGGAGACCCAGTACTTC; cdr3_aa: CSARDMTSVGETQYF; j_call: TRBJ2-5; clone_size: -; v_call: TRBV20-1; d_call: TRBD2
cdr3_nt: TGTGCCAGCAGCACAACAAGGGGGACTATTAGTTTGGGTCCGGAGCAGTTCTTC; cdr3_aa: CASSTTRGTISLGPEQFF; j_call: TRBJ2-1; clone_size: many; v_call: TRBV5-6; d_call: -
cdr3_nt: TGTGCCTGGAGCACCGGGTCGCTGAATGAAAAACTGTTTTTT; cdr3_aa: CAWSTGSLNEKLFF; j_call: TRBJ1-4; clone_size: many; v_call: TRBV30; d_call: -
cdr3_nt: TGCAGCGTTGAAGACTGGCGGGGGAACCAAGAGACCCAGTACTTC; cdr3_aa: CSVEDWRGNQETQYF; j_call: TRBJ2-5; clone_size: few; v_call: TRBV29-1; d_call: TRBD2
cdr3_nt: TGTGCCAGCAGTTACTCCGCCCCAACTCAGGGAAAGGGAAACATTCAGTACTTC; cdr3_aa: CASSYSAPTQGKGNIQYF; j_call: TRBJ2-4; clone_size: many; v_call: TRBV6-2/TRBV6-3; d_call: -
cdr3_nt: TGTGCCAGCAGCTTGGGACAGGGTAACACCGGGGAGCTGTTTTTT; cdr3_aa: CASSLGQGNTGELFF; j_call: TRBJ2-2; clone_size: many; v_call: TRBV7-6; d_call: TRBD1
cdr3_nt: TGCGCCAGCAGCTTGGGGGCTAGCCACAATGAGCAGTTCTTC; cdr3_aa: CASSLGASHNEQFF; j_call: TRBJ2-1; clone_size: -; v_call: TRBV5-1; d_call: -
cdr3_nt: TGTGCCAGCAGCCTCGGCGGTTGGCGGGGGCCAAAACGCCAAGAGACCCAGTACTTC; cdr3_aa: CASSLGGWRGPKRQETQYF; j_call: TRBJ2-5; clone_size: -; v_call: TRBV7-9; d_call: -
cdr3_nt: TGTGCCAGCAGCGCCACAAGTAGCAATCAGCCCCAGCATTTT; cdr3_aa: CASSATSSNQPQHF; j_call: TRBJ1-5; clone_size: many; v_call: TRBV2; d_call: -
cdr3_nt: TGTGCCAGCAGTCGCTTGAACTCAGGGGGCTCGAGCAATCAGCCCCAGCATTTT; cdr3_aa: CASSRLNSGGSSNQPQHF; j_call: TRBJ1-5; clone_size: few; v_call: TRBV28; d_call: TRBD1
cdr3_nt: TGTGCCAGCAAAGGGGACAGCTACGAGCAGTACTTC; cdr3_aa: CASKGDSYEQYF; j_call: TRBJ2-7; clone_size: -; v_call: TRBV7-9; d_call: TRBD1